One sample yielded the 26 T cell receptor beta chains listed below, sequenced in a study of blood T cell repertoires in COVID-19 (dated by TCRdb to 2020 to 2021). The method behind the library was the immunoSEQ multiplex PCR assay. The table comes from immuneACCESS by way of TCRdb, which keeps in-frame sequences with V and J called. Part of the clones is missing from these tables; in studies checked, under half for an unresolved V gene and the rest for unknown reasons. The sample includes roughly 41,000 clones, with roughly 90% observed a single time. Jointly, the top ten make up approximately 10% of the sample. The specimen sequenced was peripheral blood. These receptors were obtained from a man between 60 and 75 years old with active COVID-19.

This clone was counted between two and nine times. J is TRBJ2-1 and V is TRBV6-4; weak D call: TRBD2 (6 bases). Germline CDR1 is MRHNA and CDR2 is SNTAGT. The V end was cut by 6 bases, the J end by 1 base, with 13 bases between. This CDR3 region has 15 residues. The CDR3 sequence: CASSLTSSSYNEQFF. In DNA form, the CDR3 reads TGTGCCAGCAGCTTGACTAGTAGTTCCTACAATGAGCAGTTCTTC.

V usage is TRBV6-2 or TRBV6-3 and J usage is TRBJ2-3; 10 bases map to TRBD2. Per the germline V gene, CDR1 is MNHEY and CDR2 is SVGEGT. V gave up 2 bases and J gave up 1 base; unmatched junction bases: 0. The CDR3 is 15 amino acids. This CDR3 is CASSYGTSGTDTQYF. In nucleotides, the CDR3 is TGTGCCAGCAGTTACGGGACTAGCGGCACAGATACGCAGTATTTT.

The V and J genes are TRBV12-3 or TRBV12-4 and TRBJ2-7; 7 bases are a match to TRBD1. The CDR3 covers 13 residues. V dropped 5 bases and J dropped 2; count of bases not matched to a gene: 3. CDR3 loop: CASSQDRPYEQYF. CDR3 coding DNA: TGTGCCAGCAGTCAGGACAGGCCCTACGAGCAGTACTTC.

This chain connects TRBV2 to TRBJ2-7; 9 bases align to TRBD2. The trim removed 6 bases at V and 2 bases at J, leaving 5 bases unmatched. Germline assignment: CDR1 SNHLY and CDR2 FYNNEI. The CDR3 contains 14 residues. CDR3 amino acids: CASRDSGGPYEQYF. CDR3 DNA sequence: TGTGCCAGCAGAGACAGCGGGGGGCCCTACGAGCAGTACTTC.

This clone was detected once. This chain joins TRBV5-1 and TRBJ1-4; no clear D gene. With 0 bases removed from V and 2 bases from J, the gap between germline ends came to 5 bases. Germline values: CDR1 SGHRS, CDR2 YFSETQ. This CDR3 has 14 residues. The CDR3 coding sequence is TGCGCCAGCAGCTTGGGGGCTACTAATGAAAAACTGTTTTTT. This codes for CASSLGATNEKLFF.

This clone was seen just once. The CDR3 DNA is TGCGCCAGCAGCTTGGAGGCTAGCGTGAACAATGAGCAGTTCTTC. Residues: CASSLEASVNNEQFF. The chain joins TRBV5-1 to TRBJ2-1, with D perhaps matching TRBD2 (6 bases). The CDR3 covers 15 residues. Trimming took off 0 bases at V and 5 bases at J, with 12 bases between the two ends. From germline, CDR1 is SGHRS and CDR2 YFSETQ.

J is TRBJ1-5 and V is TRBV6-2 or TRBV6-3; 7 bases are shared with TRBD1. Germline-derived CDR1 and CDR2 are MNHEY and SVGEGT. The V gene end was trimmed by 5 bases and the J gene end by 4 bases; junction bases not matched to a gene: 5. The CDR3 has 14 residues. The CDR3 protein is CASSQGDINQPQHF. CDR3 DNA sequence: TGTGCCAGCAGTCAGGGGGATATTAATCAGCCCCAGCATTTT.

The chain recombines TRBV7-3 with TRBJ2-5; 15 nucleotides align to TRBD2. Per germline, CDR1 SGHTA and CDR2 FQGTGA. This CDR3 region has 15 residues. V lost 4 bases, J lost 4 bases, and 1 base stayed unmatched. CDR3 amino acids: CASSSGLAGGETQYF. The CDR3 nucleotides read TGTGCCAGCAGCTCGGGACTAGCGGGAGGAGAGACCCAGTACTTC.

The rearrangement uses TRBV6-6 and TRBJ1-2; D might be TRBD1 (5 bases). This CDR3 region has 14 residues. Trimming pared 0 bases from V and 7 bases from J, leaving 12 bases between. Germline-derived CDR1 and CDR2 are MNHNY and SVGAGI (reference sequence). The CDR3 nucleotides read TGTGCCAGCAGTTACTCCGAGGGAGGGGCTGGCTACACCTTC. Its protein product is CASSYSEGGAGYTF.

The V gene is TRBV19, the J gene TRBJ1-5; D may be TRBD1 (5 bases). Trimming pared 11 bases from V and 0 bases from J, leaving 14 bases between. This CDR3 spans 14 amino acids. Germline V lookup: CDR1 LNHDA, CDR2 SQIVND (reference sequence). The CDR3 DNA reads TGTGCCCTCGATAGGGGTTCTAGCAATCAGCCCCAGCATTTT. Residues: CALDRGSSNQPQHF.

The chain recombines TRBV3-1 (or the pseudogene TRBV3-2) with TRBJ2-3; D unresolved. The CDR3 is 16 residues long. The V and J ends lost 2 bases and 4 bases respectively, with 16 bases between them. From germline, CDR1 is LGHDT and CDR2 YNNKEL (reference sequence). CDR3: CASSQNLPELADTQYF. The CDR3 DNA reads as TGTGCCAGCAGCCAAAACCTACCGGAGTTGGCAGATACGCAGTATTTT.

The V gene is TRBV12-3 or TRBV12-4, the J gene TRBJ2-2, with a weak D call TRBD2 (6 bases). Deletions cut 7 bases from V and 1 base from J, with 7 bases between. The CDR3 extends over 13 amino acids. This CDR3 reads CASKEGNTGELFF. The CDR3 nucleotides read TGTGCCAGCAAGGAGGGGAACACCGGGGAGCTGTTTTTT.

The rearrangement joins TRBV25-1 to TRBJ1-2, with no clear D. Trimming took 6 bases from V and 0 from J, leaving 11 bases between them. This CDR3 region has 14 residues. Germline CDR1 is MGHDK and CDR2 is SYGVNS. The DNA for the CDR3 is TGTGCCAGCAGCCCTTGGAGCGCTAACTATGGCTACACCTTC. It codes for CASSPWSANYGYTF.

The gene calls are TRBV14 and TRBJ1-4; D remains ambiguous. Trimming left V 6 bases short and J 3 bases short, with 11 bases between. There are 14 residues in the CDR3. From germline, CDR1 is SGHDN and CDR2 FVKESK. The CDR3 nucleotides are TGTGCCAGCAGTCGAAGCCCTTCTAATGAAAAACTGTTTTTT. This translates into CASSRSPSNEKLFF. Drawing the rest from reference TRBV14 and TRBJ1-4, the complete variable domain is EAGVTQFPSHSVIEKGQTVTLRCDPISGHDNLYWYRRVMGKEIKFLLHFVKESKQDESGMPNNRFLAERTGGTYSTLKVQPAELEDSGVYFCASSRSPSNEKLFFGSGTQLSVL.

The chain combines TRBV4-2 with TRBJ2-7; D is perhaps TRBD2 (5 bases). The CDR3 spans 16 residues. Germline V gene lookup returns CDR1 LGHNA and CDR2 YNFKEQ. Trimming removed 1 base from V and 6 bases from J, with 19 bases in between. Here the CDR3 DNA reads TGTGCCAGCAGCCAAGTGGCCGACGGGGTAGTTGGCGAGCAGTACTTC. The encoded protein is CASSQVADGVVGEQYF.

CDR3 coding DNA: TGTGCCAGCAGCGTGGGACTAGCGGGGGGTACGCAGTATTTT. Protein: CASSVGLAGGTQYF. The rearrangement links TRBV9 to TRBJ2-3, with 15 nucleotides matching TRBD2. Looked up from germline, CDR1 is SGDLS and CDR2 is YYNGEE. With V trimmed by 2 bases and J by 8 bases, 0 bases remained unmatched. The CDR3 contains 14 residues. The entire variable domain, with the rest obtained from reference TRBV9 and TRBJ2-3, is as follows: DSGVTQTPKHLITATGQRVTLRCSPRSGDLSVYWYQQSLDQGLQFLIQYYNGEERAKGNILERFSAQQFPDLHSELNLSSLELGDSALYFCASSVGLAGGTQYFGPGTRLTVL.

V gene TRBV6-5 combines with J gene TRBJ1-4; 9 positions agree with TRBD1. V lost 6 bases, J lost 8 bases, and 7 bases stayed unmatched. The CDR3 covers 14 residues. Germline V lookup: CDR1 MNHEY, CDR2 SVGAGI. CDR3 DNA sequence: TGTGCCAGCAGATTACAGGGGGCTGGGGAAAAACTGTTTTTT. This codes for CASRLQGAGEKLFF.

This clone has a handful of counts. The J gene is TRBJ1-2, the V gene TRBV25-1, with TRBD1 identical over 12 bases. Germline lookup yields CDR1 MGHDK and CDR2 SYGVNS. The CDR3 totals 16 residues. J gave up 4 bases and V 1 base, and 4 bases lay outside the gene matches. The DNA of the CDR3 is TGTGCCAGCAGTGAATGGGGACAGGGGGCCTTCTATGGCTACACCTTC. Encoded protein: CASSEWGQGAFYGYTF.

The chain joins TRBV5-6 to TRBJ1-1; D gene ambiguous. Germline V gene lookup returns CDR1 SGHDT and CDR2 YYEEEE. V was trimmed by 6 bases and J by 4 bases, leaving 19 bases between them. The length of the CDR3 is 15 residues. As DNA, the CDR3 is TGTGCCAGCACCCGGCGGGCAGCTTGGGGCACTGAAGCTTTCTTT. Its translation is CASTRRAAWGTEAFF.

The V and J genes are TRBV4-3 and TRBJ1-4; 8 bases are a match to TRBD1. Losses at the gene ends were 4 bases for V and 0 bases for J; bases not matched to a gene: 7. This CDR3 is built from 17 residues. CDR1 is LGHNA and CDR2 is YSLEER in the germline V gene. CDR3 nucleotide sequence: TGCGCCAGCAGCCGAAACAGGGGGGGTGCAACTAATGAAAAACTGTTTTTT. It specifies CASSRNRGGATNEKLFF.

Only one count was recorded for this clone. The chain joins TRBV10-3 to TRBJ1-6; D unclear. Germline values: CDR1 ENHRY, CDR2 SYGVKD. The CDR3 is 18 amino acids. V lost 2 bases, J lost 0 bases, and 14 bases lay in between. The CDR3 loop reads CAISENPFGSSYNSPLHF. The CDR3 bases are TGTGCCATCAGTGAGAATCCTTTCGGGAGCTCCTATAATTCACCCCTCCACTTT.

Only one count was recorded for this clone. The chain has TRBV6-2 or TRBV6-3 and TRBJ2-1, with TRBD2 matching over 9 bases. The CDR3 consists of 14 residues. Germline lookup yields CDR1 MNHEY and CDR2 SVGEGT. The junction had 6 bases not matched to a gene; V was cut back by 5 bases and J by 7 bases. CDR3 region: CASSPLAGKNEQFF. DNA of the CDR3: TGTGCCAGCAGTCCCCTAGCGGGAAAGAATGAGCAGTTCTTC.

The V and J genes are TRBV6-5 and TRBJ1-1; possibly TRBD1 for D (5 bases). V was trimmed by 6 bases and J by 1 base, leaving 12 bases between them. CDR1 MNHEY and CDR2 SVGAGI come from the germline V gene. The CDR3 is made up of 14 amino acids. CDR3 loop: CASSSDSWNTEAFF. DNA for the CDR3: TGTGCCAGCAGCTCAGACAGTTGGAACACTGAAGCTTTCTTT.

The chain joins TRBV2 to TRBJ1-6, with D possibly matching TRBD1 (6 bases). The germline CDR1 and CDR2 sequences are SNHLY and FYNNEI. The CDR3 spans 14 residues. V lost 3 bases and J 7 bases, leaving 10 bases between the germline ends. The CDR3 spells CASSDADRNSPLHF. CDR3 DNA: TGTGCCAGCAGTGATGCGGACAGAAATTCACCCCTCCACTTT.

The chain joins TRBV6-5 to TRBJ2-3, with a weak D call TRBD2 (5 bases). This CDR3 is 16 amino acids long. Germline-derived CDR1 and CDR2 are MNHEY and SVGAGI. V lost 0 bases, J lost 2 bases, and 12 bases lay in between. As DNA, the CDR3 is TGTGCCAGCAGTTACTCTAGCGACCGTTTCACAGATACGCAGTATTTT. This encodes CASSYSSDRFTDTQYF.

The sample holds one count of this clone. The V call is TRBV7-9, the J call TRBJ2-1; maybe TRBD2 (6 bases). V shed 4 bases and J shed 8 bases, with 12 bases lying between them. Germline values: CDR1 SEHNR, CDR2 FQNEAQ (reference sequence). This CDR3 region has 13 residues. CDR3 in DNA: TGTGCCAGCAGCTACGGAGGGATAGATGAGCAGTTCTTC. This translates into CASSYGGIDEQFF.